A few counts support the clone carrying this T cell receptor (beta chain). Trimming cost V 5 bases and J 4 bases, with 15 bases left between them. Germline assignment: CDR1 SQVTM and CDR2 ANQGSEA. This CDR3 has 14 residues. The record originates from a study of chronic HIV infection and antiretroviral therapy. MiXCR was run by TCRdb on the 5' RACE reads, yielding one entry per CDR3 protein. Among some 38,000 distinct CDR3 sequences listed, about 8.1% were seen once. The chain carries TRBV29-1 and TRBJ1-3; the D gene is possibly TRBD1 (6 bases). Sequencing used peripheral blood. The sequence derives from an adult who had HIV and had not received antiretroviral therapy, or was an uninfected healthy control (not recorded which). CDR3 sequence: CSVSEGVRGNTIYF. CDR3 bases: TGCAGCGTTTCCGAGGGGGTTAGGGGAAACACCATATATTTT.